Sequencing of this TCR beta chain was carried out in a study of CD8 T cells in ankylosing spondylitis. Notes on the study in general: Among TCR beta sequences, a motif of eight highly homologous variants appeared characteristic of ankylosing spondylitis blood. Reports say disease-linked clones showed up significantly more in matched ankylosing spondylitis synovial fluid.

For TCR beta, libraries came from quantitative 5'-RACE with molecular barcodes. TCRdb recomputed calls from the 5' RACE reads with MiXCR, one row per CDR3 protein. This sample has some 200,000 distinct CDR3 sequences, with 9.5% to 15% found just once. Germline V gene data show CDR1 as MNHNS and CDR2 as SASEGT. The CDR3 has 13 residues. V lost 11 bases and J 1 base, leaving 11 bases between the germline ends. This clonotype was seen more than once but under ten times. The antigen is not known. V and J are TRBV6-1 and TRBJ2-2; D ambiguous. Sequenced input: blood, either unsorted or a sorted T cell fraction (not recorded which). The sequence was collected from a male donor with ankylosing spondylitis or in good health (not recorded which). CDR3 sequence: CASQWMNTGELFF. DNA for the CDR3: TGTGCCTCGCAATGGATGAACACCGGGGAGCTGTTTTTT.